The 17 T cell receptor beta chains below all came from one sample that was sequenced in a study of naive and memory T cell subsets. Findings and caveats of the study: A few larger clonotypes appeared in naive repertoires, especially CD8, possibly memory cells re-expressing CD45RA.

Both TRBC1 and TRBC2 were covered by a beta constant-region primer of two equimolar oligonucleotides. The ligated cDNA underwent four PCR rounds using SP2 and nested alpha and beta constant-region primers. MiXCR, applied by TCRdb to the UMI-ligation and nested PCR reads, yields one record per CDR3 protein. The sample consists of about 100,000 distinct CDR3 sequences, 14% of them appearing once. The antigens for these receptors are not known. The specimen sequenced was naive CD8+ T cells from blood. The receptors shown here come from a human donor in good health.

V and J are TRBV19 and TRBJ2-1; D is perhaps TRBD1 (6 bases). The CDR3 consists of 12 residues. The V end lost 6 bases, the J end lost 5 bases, and 8 bases lay between the germline ends. Germline loops: CDR1 LNHDA, CDR2 SQIVND (reference sequence). CDR3 residues: CASRQGDNEQFF. The CDR3 coding sequence is TGTGCCAGTAGACAGGGAGACAATGAGCAGTTCTTC.

The chain has TRBV20-1 and TRBJ2-3, with 12 positions matching TRBD2. This CDR3 is 18 amino acids long. J was trimmed by 2 bases and V by 0 bases; bases with no gene match: 9. Germline lookup yields CDR1 DFQATT and CDR2 SNEGSKA (reference sequence). CDR3 protein: CSARDILAGGDNTDTQYF. The CDR3 DNA reads as TGCAGTGCTAGAGATATACTAGCGGGAGGAGACAACACAGATACGCAGTATTTT.

This clonotype occurred a few times. The rearrangement uses TRBV6-5 and TRBJ2-5; perhaps TRBD2 as D (6 bases). Germline V lookup: CDR1 MNHEY, CDR2 SVGAGI. This CDR3 has 12 amino acids. Trimming removed 8 bases at V and 5 bases at J, with 12 bases between. CDR3 coding DNA: TGTGCCAGCGGAATAGGAGGGGAGACCCAGTACTTC. Translated: CASGIGGETQYF.

In this sample, this clonotype turned up a few times. The CDR3 region has the DNA TGTGCCAGCAGCGTGAGGGGGGCCAATAAGGGTTTCTTT. This codes for CASSVRGANKGFF. V gene TRBV5-4 combines with J gene TRBJ1-1; D perhaps matches TRBD1 (6 bases). Germline CDR1 and CDR2: SGHNT and YYREEE (reference sequence). V was trimmed by 4 bases and J by 13 bases, leaving 20 bases between them. There are 13 residues in the CDR3. The variable domain in full, with the rest retrieved from reference TRBV5-4 and TRBJ1-1, is ETGVTQSPTHLIKTRGQQVTLRCSSQSGHNTVSWYQQALGQGPQFIFQYYREEENGRGNFPPRFSGLQFPNYSSELNVNALELDDSALYLCASSVRGANKGFFGQGTRLTVV.

This sequence joins TRBV7-2 and TRBJ1-1; D gene ambiguous. The CDR3 consists of 13 residues. Trimming left V 5 bases short and J 0 bases short, with 7 bases between. CDR1 is SGHTA, CDR2 FQGNSA, per germline. In DNA form, the CDR3 reads TGTGCCAGCAGCAGAAATATGAACACTGAAGCTTTCTTT. This translates into CASSRNMNTEAFF.

The chain uses TRBV6-5 and TRBJ2-3; 9 bases map to TRBD2. In germline, CDR1 is MNHEY, CDR2 SVGAGI. V shed 2 bases, J shed 5 bases, and the junction held 14 bases outside the gene matches. CDR3 length: 18 residues. CDR3 region: CASSYVAGREGLVDTQYF. The CDR3 DNA reads TGTGCCAGCAGTTACGTGGCCGGGCGGGAGGGCCTCGTAGATACGCAGTATTTT.

This clonotype was seen ten or more times. The rearrangement links TRBV29-1 to TRBJ1-1, with a weak D call TRBD1 (5 bases). From germline, CDR1 is SQVTM and CDR2 ANQGSEA. Trimming shortened V by 7 bases and J by 5 bases, and 17 bases separated the two germline ends. This CDR3 contains 13 residues. Here the CDR3 DNA reads TGCAGCGGTCAACCGGGGGGACGGACTGAAGCTTTCTTT. Translation: CSGQPGGRTEAFF. Together with reference TRBV29-1 and TRBJ1-1, the CDR3 gives the full variable domain: SAVISQKPSRDICQRGTSLTIQCQVDSQVTMMFWYRQQPGQSLTLIATANQGSEATYESGFVIDKFPISRPNLTFSTLTVSNMSPEDSSIYLCSGQPGGRTEAFFGQGTRLTVV.

This clonotype was found many times. V usage is TRBV19 and J usage is TRBJ2-7; TRBD1 or TRBD2 may be the D gene (5 bases each). Germline V gene sequence: CDR1 LNHDA, CDR2 SQIVND (reference sequence). Trimming left V 6 bases short and J 0 bases short, with 15 bases between. This CDR3 is 15 amino acids long. CDR3 bases: TGTGCCAGTAGCCCGGGACCGTCCCTCTCCTACGAGCAGTACTTC. The encoded protein is CASSPGPSLSYEQYF.

The chain uses TRBV6-2 or TRBV6-3 and TRBJ2-3; a possible D gene is TRBD1 (5 bases). Trimming shortened V by 1 base and J by 1 base, and 9 bases separated the two germline ends. The CDR3 contains 15 residues. The germline CDR1 and CDR2 sequences are MNHEY and SVGEGT. The CDR3 loop reads CASSYFKGGTDTQYF. The CDR3 coding sequence is TGTGCCAGCAGTTACTTCAAAGGGGGCACAGATACGCAGTATTTT.

The chain joins TRBV7-6 to TRBJ2-7, with D perhaps matching TRBD2 (6 bases). This CDR3 contains 15 residues. Trimming took off 3 bases at V and 5 bases at J, with 17 bases between the two ends. CDR1 SGHVS and CDR2 FNYEAQ come from the germline V gene. CDR3: CASSLTRLEFDEQYF. As DNA, the CDR3 is TGTGCCAGCAGCTTGACCAGACTAGAATTCGACGAGCAGTACTTC.

This clonotype occurred a few times. Compared with germline, one end of the junction differs, possibly owing to a read error. The rearrangement uses TRBV15 and TRBJ1-3; D gene ambiguous. The CDR3 sequence is 13 residues long. From germline, CDR1 is LNHNV and CDR2 YYDKDF (reference sequence). CDR3 bases: TGTGCCACCAGCAGCGGCTCTGGAAACACCATATATTGG. Translating gives CATSSGSGNTIYW.

This clonotype has at least ten counts. J is TRBJ2-1 and V is TRBV30; 10 nucleotides line up with TRBD2. The V segment lost 5 bases and the J segment 16 bases; nucleotides outside the gene matches: 14. The germline gives CDR1 GTSNPN, CDR2 SVGIG (reference sequence). The CDR3 spans 13 residues. This CDR3 reads CAWELTSGTLPFF. CDR3 in DNA: TGTGCCTGGGAATTAACTAGCGGGACACTCCCCTTCTTC.

This clonotype was observed many times. The chain's CDR3 is CASSRDPGGIEAFF. The CDR3 DNA is TGTGCCAGCAGCCGAGACCCTGGGGGAATTGAAGCTTTCTTT. The rearrangement links TRBV4-2 to TRBJ1-1; tentatively, D is TRBD1 (5 bases). The CDR3 is 14 amino acids. Germline CDR1 LGHNA, CDR2 YNFKEQ. V was cut by 4 bases and J by 7 bases, with 16 bases left in between.

The rearrangement links TRBV7-6 to TRBJ2-3; maybe TRBD2 (6 bases). Trimming took off 8 bases at V and 0 bases at J, with 12 bases between the two ends. CDR3 length: 14 amino acids. Germline V gene sequence: CDR1 SGHVS, CDR2 FNYEAQ. The CDR3 coding sequence is TGTGCCAGCGCCGGGACTGGAAGCACAGATACGCAGTATTTT. It yields the protein CASAGTGSTDTQYF.

The table lists this clonotype with a few counts. V gene TRBV5-1 combines with J gene TRBJ2-7; 10 bases are shared with TRBD2. The CDR3 is made up of 15 amino acids. Germline V CDR1 and CDR2: SGHRS, YFSETQ. The junction had 8 bases not matched to a gene; V was cut back by 5 bases and J by 3 bases. CDR3: CASSPETSGYYEQYF. The CDR3 coding sequence is TGCGCCAGCAGTCCAGAGACTAGCGGGTACTACGAGCAGTACTTC.

The table lists this clonotype with many counts. This chain connects TRBV27 to TRBJ2-1, with D tentatively TRBD1 or TRBD2 (5 bases each). V gave up 4 bases and J gave up 8 bases, with 18 bases separating them. CDR1 is MNHEY and CDR2 is SMNVEV in the germline V gene (reference sequence). The CDR3 is 15 residues long. CDR3 nucleotide sequence: TGTGCCAGCAGTTGGCTGGTACCTCTGGGGGATGAGCAGTTCTTC. Protein: CASSWLVPLGDEQFF.

This clonotype was recorded at least ten times. J is TRBJ1-1 and V is TRBV12-3 or TRBV12-4; tentative D call: TRBD1 (6 bases). There are 16 residues in the CDR3. The V gene lost 2 bases and the J gene lost 10 bases, with 23 bases spanning the gap. CDR3 in amino acids: CASSLPPGTPRSGAFF. The DNA of the CDR3 is TGTGCCAGCAGTTTACCACCCGGGACACCCAGGTCAGGAGCTTTCTTT.